This is a list of T cell receptor beta chains from one sample in a study of T-cell memory formation after mild COVID-19. TCRdb re-analysed the 5' RACE reads in MiXCR, keeping a single row per CDR3 protein. The sample has over 60,000 distinct CDR3 sequences, about a sixth seen once. Sample: PBMCs or a T cell subset sorted from them (not recorded which). These receptors were taken from an adult woman who had mild COVID-19 (a few samples of this study predate the infection). Cell type and time point are not known. The CDR3 runs from the conserved cysteine through the conserved F or W. D genes are given only for firm matches. Size tells how often a clone was seen (once, few, many) or the class of an expanded clone, and some rows leave it out.

>-|TRBV12-3/TRBV12-4|14|TRBJ2-7|-
TGTGCCAGCAGTTTAGGTCTGGGTAATGGCGAGCAGTACTTC
CASSLGLGNGEQYF
>few|TRBV10-3|16|TRBJ2-1|-
TGTGCCATCAGTGAGGAGGGCCGTGGCGCCTACAATGAGCAGTTCTTC
CAISEEGRGAYNEQFF
>-|TRBV4-3|18|TRBJ2-7|TRBD1
TGCGCCAGCAGCCAAGATCTGGATTGGGACAGGGACGCCTACGAGCAGTACTTC
CASSQDLDWDRDAYEQYF
>-|TRBV4-1|12|TRBJ2-1|-
TGCGCCAGCAGCCACTGGACCCCCGAGCAGTTCTTC
CASSHWTPEQFF
>few|TRBV24-1|15|TRBJ2-7|-
TGTGCCACCAGTCCCCCGGACAGACCCTCCTACGAGCAGTACTTC
CATSPPDRPSYEQYF
>-|TRBV19|13|TRBJ2-7|-
TGTGCCGCCAGGGGCAGGGGGGCCTACGAGCAGTACTTC
CAARGRGAYEQYF
>-|TRBV7-6|16|TRBJ2-1|TRBD2
TGTGCCAGCAGCTTAGCCGCCGGGAGGGCCCAGGGTGAGCAGTTCTTC
CASSLAAGRAQGEQFF
>few|TRBV4-1|16|TRBJ2-6|-
TGCGCCAGCAGCCACGGACTCACCTCTGGGGCCAACGTCCTGACTTTC
CASSHGLTSGANVLTF
>-|TRBV5-1|15|TRBJ2-7|-
TGCGCCAGCAGCTTGGATCCCGGGCTCTCCTACGAGCAGTACTTC
CASSLDPGLSYEQYF
>-|TRBV6-9|16|TRBJ2-7|-
TGTGCCAGCAGTTGGGTATGTAGGGTAAGGCCCTACGAGCAGTACTTC
CASSWVCRVRPYEQYF
>-|TRBV9|13|TRBJ1-1|-
TGTGCCAGCAGCGCTGGACGGAACACTGAAGCTTTCTTT
CASSAGRNTEAFF
>many|TRBV5-6|14|TRBJ2-1|TRBD1
TGTGCCAGCAGCCCCGGGACAGGGGGGGATGAGCAGTTCTTC
CASSPGTGGDEQFF
>few|TRBV12-3/TRBV12-4|14|TRBJ2-5|-
TGTGCCAGCAGCCCAGCGCAGGCTGTAGAGACCCAGTACTTC
CASSPAQAVETQYF
>few|TRBV2|16|TRBJ2-1|-
TGTGCCAGCAGGGACCATCTAGGGCCTAATGTGGATGAGCAGTTCTTC
CASRDHLGPNVDEQFF
>few|TRBV27|15|TRBJ2-2|TRBD1
TGTGCCAGCAGCACCGGGACAGATCCTAGGGAGGAGCTGTTTTTT
CASSTGTDPREELFF
>few|TRBV5-5|15|TRBJ2-7|TRBD1
TGTGCCAGCAGATCATACCGGGACAGGTCCTACGAGCAGTACTTC
CASRSYRDRSYEQYF
>few|TRBV7-9|14|TRBJ2-7|TRBD1
TGTGCCAGCAGCTCGGACAGGGGGCGCTACGAGCAGTACTTC
CASSSDRGRYEQYF
>few|TRBV24-1|12|TRBJ2-1|-
TGTGCCACCAGTGATTCCGGGACTGAGCAGTTCTTC
CATSDSGTEQFF
>once|TRBV2|13|TRBJ1-1|-
TGTGCCAGCAGTGATCGAGGAAGCACTGAAGCTTTCTTT
CASSDRGSTEAFF
>-|TRBV18|16|TRBJ2-3|TRBD2
TGTGCCAGCTCACCATCACTAGCGGGGACCACAGATACGCAGTATTTT
CASSPSLAGTTDTQYF
>-|TRBV5-6|15|TRBJ2-3|-
TGTGCCAGCAGCTTGAGGTCAGGGTGGACAGATACGCAGTATTTT
CASSLRSGWTDTQYF
>many|TRBV28|12|TRBJ1-1|-
TGTGCCAGCAGTTTCCCCAGGGATGAAGCTTTCTTT
CASSFPRDEAFF
>-|TRBV7-9|12|TRBJ2-1|-
TGTGCCAGCAGCTTCGGGATAGATGAGCAGTTCTTC
CASSFGIDEQFF
>-|TRBV7-9|15|TRBJ2-3|-
TGTGCCAGCAGCTTAGGTCGGGGGAGCACAGATACGCAGTATTTT
CASSLGRGSTDTQYF
>-|TRBV7-6|16|TRBJ2-2|TRBD1
TGTGCCAGCAGCTTATGGGGACAGGGAAGCACCGGGGAGCTGTTTTTT
CASSLWGQGSTGELFF
>few|TRBV20-1|13|TRBJ2-3|-
TGCAGTGCTAGGGACTCTACCACAGATACGCAGTATTTT
CSARDSTTDTQYF
>-|TRBV4-1|17|TRBJ2-2|TRBD1
TGCGCCAGCAGCCAAATAGGACAGGGGCCCCTCACCGGGGAGCTGTTTTTT
CASSQIGQGPLTGELFF
>few|TRBV5-1|14|TRBJ2-7|-
TGCGCCAGCAGCTTGGAAGGGGAAACCTACGAGCAGTACTTC
CASSLEGETYEQYF
>-|TRBV20-1|15|TRBJ1-1|TRBD1
TGCAGTGCTAGAGTTCTAGGGACAGGGAGCACTGAAGCTTTCTTT
CSARVLGTGSTEAFF
>few|TRBV7-2|14|TRBJ2-7|TRBD2
TGTGCCAGCAGCTCGAGACTAGCGGACTACGAGCAGTACTTC
CASSSRLADYEQYF
>-|TRBV5-4|11|TRBJ1-2|-
TGTGCCAGCACCCAAGGGTATGGCTACACCTTC
CASTQGYGYTF
>once|TRBV6-2/TRBV6-3|16|TRBJ2-1|-
TGCGCCAGCAGTCGTGGGACTTACACCTCGGGTGATGAGCAGTTCTTC
CASSRGTYTSGDEQFF
>few|TRBV5-1|13|TRBJ2-7|-
TGCGCCAGCAGCTTGGAACAGAACAACGAGCAGTACTTC
CASSLEQNNEQYF
>-|TRBV24-1|13|TRBJ2-3|-
TGTGCCACCAGTCAGTGGGGCACAGATACGCAGTATTTT
CATSQWGTDTQYF
>-|TRBV6-2/TRBV6-3|21|TRBJ2-1|TRBD2
TGTGCCAGCGTAAAGTCCGAGCCGGGACTAGCGGGATCGCGAACCTACAATGAGCAGTTCTTC
CASVKSEPGLAGSRTYNEQFF
>-|TRBV27|15|TRBJ2-1|TRBD2
TGTGCCAGCAGTTTGATTAGCGGGGGCGGGAATGAGCAGTTCTTC
CASSLISGGGNEQFF
>-|TRBV6-2/TRBV6-3|14|TRBJ2-1|TRBD2
TGTGCCAGCAGTGGACTAGCCGGAGGCGGTGAGCAGTTCTTC
CASSGLAGGGEQFF
>many|TRBV11-2|17|TRBJ1-2|TRBD1
TGTGCCAGCAGCTTCGGGGGGACAGCCAAAATGGAAGGTGGCTACACCTTC
CASSFGGTAKMEGGYTF
>-|TRBV7-6|18|TRBJ2-5|-
TGTGCCAGCAGCCCGAGAGGTCCCCAGGGGGGGGCTCGAGAGACCCAGTACTTC
CASSPRGPQGGARETQYF
>-|TRBV24-1|13|TRBJ1-5|-
TGTGCCACCAGTGATTTGCCTGGTCAGCCCCAGCATTTT
CATSDLPGQPQHF
>few|TRBV5-1|16|TRBJ2-7|TRBD1
TGCGCCAGCAGCTTGGAGGGGACAGGCCGCTCCTACGAGCAGTACTTC
CASSLEGTGRSYEQYF
>few|TRBV9|13|TRBJ1-1|-
TGTGCCAGCAGCTTACACACGAACACTGAAGCTTTCTTT
CASSLHTNTEAFF
>-|TRBV7-9|17|TRBJ2-5|-
TGTGCCAGCAGCTCAAACGCCCAGGGTTGGTCACAAGAGACCCAGTACTTC
CASSSNAQGWSQETQYF